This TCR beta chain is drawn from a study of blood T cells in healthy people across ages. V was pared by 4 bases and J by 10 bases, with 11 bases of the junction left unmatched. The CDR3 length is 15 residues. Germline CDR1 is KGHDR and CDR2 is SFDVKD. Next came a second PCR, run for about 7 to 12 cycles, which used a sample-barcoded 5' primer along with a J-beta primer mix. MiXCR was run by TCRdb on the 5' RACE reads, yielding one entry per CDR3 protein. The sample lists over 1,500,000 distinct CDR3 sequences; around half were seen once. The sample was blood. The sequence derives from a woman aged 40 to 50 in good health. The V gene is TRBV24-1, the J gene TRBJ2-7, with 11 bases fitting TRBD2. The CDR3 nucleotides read TGTGCCACCAGTGAGGGGACTAGCGGCCAAGAGATCCAGTACTTC. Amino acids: CATSEGTSGQEIQYF.